The subject of this entry is one T cell receptor beta chain. This sample is drawn from a study of blood T cell repertoires in COVID-19. Whole-study context: From T cells, B-cell-depleted T cells, or PBMCs came the material, which was cDNA or gDNA.

V lost 2 bases and J lost 15; bases outside the gene matches: 9. This CDR3 is 14 amino acids long. The germline gives CDR1 MNHNS, CDR2 SASEGT. The authors' processing: By means of reference gene primer amplification, nucleated cell counts were estimated. Measured with immunoSEQ multiplex PCR; TCRdb has only the in-frame clones, and not every one. Clonal size and the V and J genes are those of that table, whereas D and trimming came from the DNA. The table records 130,000 or so clones, approximately 77% of them present only once. The clonotype originates from an elderly man with acute or convalescent COVID-19. The rearrangement links TRBV6-1 to TRBJ1-6; TRBD1 aligns across 8 bases. The sequencing sample was made of peripheral blood. The CDR3 DNA reads as TGTGCCAGCAGTGAAACCGGGACAGGAGTTTACCTCCACTTT. Protein: CASSETGTGVYLHF.